This T cell receptor beta chain appears in the sequencing data of a study of blood T cell repertoires in COVID-19. Study summary: Spain, Italy and the United States supplied samples that represented acute and convalescent COVID-19. T cells, B-cell-depleted T cells, or PBMCs provided the cDNA or gDNA that served as material.

The germline CDR1 and CDR2 sequences are MGHDK and SYGVNS. V lost 8 bases, J lost 0 bases, and 14 bases lay in between. This CDR3 contains 15 residues. Profiled with immunoSEQ multiplex PCR; TCRdb holds only in-frame clones, not every one. The repertoire holds about 32,000 clones, with just over 90% as singletons. The chain has TRBV25-1 and TRBJ1-5; D is unclear. The source of this sequence is a male donor with active COVID-19. The material sequenced was peripheral blood. The CDR3 reads CASSPRIHSNQPQHF. CDR3 sequence (DNA): TGTGCCAGCTCCCCTAGGATCCATAGCAATCAGCCCCAGCATTTT.